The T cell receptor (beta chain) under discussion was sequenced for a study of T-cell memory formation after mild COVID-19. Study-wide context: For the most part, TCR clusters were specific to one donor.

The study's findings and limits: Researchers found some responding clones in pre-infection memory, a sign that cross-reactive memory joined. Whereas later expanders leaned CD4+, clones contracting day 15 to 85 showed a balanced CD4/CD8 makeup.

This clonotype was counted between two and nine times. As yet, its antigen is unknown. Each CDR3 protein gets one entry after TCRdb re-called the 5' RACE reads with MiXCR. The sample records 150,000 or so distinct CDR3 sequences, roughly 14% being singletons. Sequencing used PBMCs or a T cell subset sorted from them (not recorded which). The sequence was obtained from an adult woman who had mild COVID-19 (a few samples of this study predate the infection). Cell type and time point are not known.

This chain's CDR3 is CSARDLEPTLLLEQFF. DNA of the CDR3: TGCAGTGCTAGAGATCTGGAACCCACCCTTCTCTTGGAGCAGTTCTTC. The chain couples TRBV20-1 to TRBJ2-1; no firm D call. Trimming cost V 0 bases and J 10 bases, with 22 bases left between them. There are 16 residues in the CDR3. The germline V gene encodes CDR1 DFQATT and CDR2 SNEGSKA (reference sequence).